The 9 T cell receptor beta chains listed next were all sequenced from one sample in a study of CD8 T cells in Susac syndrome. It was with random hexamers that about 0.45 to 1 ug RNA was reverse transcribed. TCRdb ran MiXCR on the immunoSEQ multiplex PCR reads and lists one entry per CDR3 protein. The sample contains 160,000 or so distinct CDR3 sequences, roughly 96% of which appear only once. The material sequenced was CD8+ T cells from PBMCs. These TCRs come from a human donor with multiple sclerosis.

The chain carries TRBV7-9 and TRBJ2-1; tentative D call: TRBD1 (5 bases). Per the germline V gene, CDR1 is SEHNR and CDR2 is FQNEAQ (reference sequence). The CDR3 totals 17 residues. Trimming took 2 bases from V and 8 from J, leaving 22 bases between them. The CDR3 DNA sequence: TGTGCCAGCAGCTTAACAAACTTGCCTCCAAGGGGCGATGAGCAGTTCTTC. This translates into CASSLTNLPPRGDEQFF.

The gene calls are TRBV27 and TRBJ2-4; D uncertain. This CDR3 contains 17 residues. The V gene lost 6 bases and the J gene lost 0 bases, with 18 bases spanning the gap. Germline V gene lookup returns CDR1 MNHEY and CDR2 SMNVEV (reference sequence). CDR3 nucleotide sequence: TGTGCCAGCAGACCCACCCCGGCAGGAATAGCCAAAAACATTCAGTACTTC. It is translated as CASRPTPAGIAKNIQYF.

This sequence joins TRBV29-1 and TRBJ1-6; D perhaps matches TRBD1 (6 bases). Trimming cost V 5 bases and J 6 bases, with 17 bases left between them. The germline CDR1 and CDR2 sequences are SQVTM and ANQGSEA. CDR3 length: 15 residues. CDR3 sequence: CSVQIGGAGNSPLHF. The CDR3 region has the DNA TGCAGCGTTCAAATCGGGGGGGCAGGTAATTCACCCCTCCACTTT.

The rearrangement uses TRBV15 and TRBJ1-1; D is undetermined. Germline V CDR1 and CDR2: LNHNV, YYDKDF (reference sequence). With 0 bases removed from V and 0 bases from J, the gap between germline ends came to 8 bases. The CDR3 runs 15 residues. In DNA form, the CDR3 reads TGTGCCACCAGCAGAGAAGGCGTTTTGAACACTGAAGCTTTCTTT. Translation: CATSREGVLNTEAFF. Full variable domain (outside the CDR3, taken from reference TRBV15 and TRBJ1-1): DAMVIQNPRYQVTQFGKPVTLSCSQTLNHNVMYWYQQKSSQAPKLLFHYYDKDFNNEADTPDNFQSRRPNTSFCFLDIRSPGLGDTAMYLCATSREGVLNTEAFFGQGTRLTVV.

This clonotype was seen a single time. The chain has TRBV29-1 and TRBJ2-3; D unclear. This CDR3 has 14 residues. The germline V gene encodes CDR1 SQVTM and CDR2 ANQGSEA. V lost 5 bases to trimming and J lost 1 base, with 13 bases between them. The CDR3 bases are TGCAGCGTTTGTTGGGTTGAAGGCACAGATACGCAGTATTTT. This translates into CSVCWVEGTDTQYF.

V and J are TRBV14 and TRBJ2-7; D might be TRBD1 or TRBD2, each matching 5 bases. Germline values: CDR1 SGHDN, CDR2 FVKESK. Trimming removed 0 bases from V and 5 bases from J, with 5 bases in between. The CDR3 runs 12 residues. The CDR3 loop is CASSQEGHEQYF. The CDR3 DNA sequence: TGTGCCAGCAGCCAAGAGGGACACGAGCAGTACTTC. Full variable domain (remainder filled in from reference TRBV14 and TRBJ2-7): EAGVTQFPSHSVIEKGQTVTLRCDPISGHDNLYWYRRVMGKEIKFLLHFVKESKQDESGMPNNRFLAERTGGTYSTLKVQPAELEDSGVYFCASSQEGHEQYFGPGTRLTVT.

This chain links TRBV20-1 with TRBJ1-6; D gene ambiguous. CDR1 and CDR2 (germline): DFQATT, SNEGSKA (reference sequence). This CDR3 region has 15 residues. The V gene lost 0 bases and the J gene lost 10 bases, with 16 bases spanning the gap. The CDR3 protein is CSARDEAYSGSPLHF. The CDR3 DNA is TGCAGTGCTAGAGATGAGGCTTATTCGGGATCACCCCTCCACTTT.

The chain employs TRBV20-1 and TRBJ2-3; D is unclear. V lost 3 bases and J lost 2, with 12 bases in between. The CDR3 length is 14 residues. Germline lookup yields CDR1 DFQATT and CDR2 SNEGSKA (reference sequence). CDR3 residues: CSASPTRYTDTQYF. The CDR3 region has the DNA TGCAGTGCTAGTCCAACCCGCTACACAGATACGCAGTATTTT.

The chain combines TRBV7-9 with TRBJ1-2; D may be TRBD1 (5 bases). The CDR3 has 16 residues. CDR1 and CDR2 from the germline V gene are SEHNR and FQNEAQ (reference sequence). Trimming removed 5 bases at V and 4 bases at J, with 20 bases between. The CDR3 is CASSHLTGAPTYGYTF. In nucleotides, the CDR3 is TGTGCCAGCAGCCATCTGACCGGGGCCCCCACCTATGGCTACACCTTC.